The rows below give T cell receptor beta chains drawn from one sample of a study of tumor-infiltrating lymphocytes in primary liver carcinoma. Each CDR3 protein is one row after TCRdb ran MiXCR on the multiplex PCR reads. The data hold roughly 24,000 distinct CDR3 sequences, with approximately 71% observed a single time. The specimen was liver tumor tissue from sampling region 5. These receptors were collected from a woman in her 30s with primary liver carcinoma and hepatitis B virus infection. Each CDR3 is given with its conserved first and last residue. The order of the fields is V gene, clone size, J gene, CDR3 protein. Clone size, where shown, is once, few, many, or a class for clones that have expanded.

V: TRBV7-9
size: .
J: TRBJ2-1
CDR3: CASSPGSLYNGQFF

V: TRBV6-1
size: .
J: TRBJ2-7
CDR3: CACSDLYEQCF

V: TRBV11-2
size: .
J: TRBJ2-1
CDR3: CGSSTYLSGGYNEQFF

V: TRBV6-1
size: .
J: TRBJ2-2
CDR3: CAGSETLPGGAANTGELFF

V: TRBV29-1
size: .
J: TRBJ1-2
CDR3: CSVVHWGRGYTF

V: TRBV6-5
size: medium-sized
J: TRBJ2-5
CDR3: CASSYSLSGRETQYF

V: TRBV28
size: .
J: TRBJ2-3
CDR3: CASSFDSMRGGTDTHYF

V: TRBV4-2
size: .
J: TRBJ2-7
CDR3: CAGSQVGDGGPYEQHF

V: TRBV30
size: few
J: TRBJ2-5
CDR3: CACSVSETQYF

V: TRBV7-9
size: .
J: TRBJ1-4
CDR3: CASSLRQGARPSEKLFF

V: TRBV6-1
size: .
J: TRBJ2-2
CDR3: CAVSETLPGGAANTRELFF

V: TRBV11-3
size: .
J: TRBJ2-5
CDR3: CANSPGGSSQGVQETRYF

V: TRBV29-1
size: .
J: TRBJ2-1
CDR3: CSALRDCNERPF

V: TRBV5-4
size: few
J: TRBJ2-2
CDR3: CASSLVWWTSGANTGELFF

V: TRBV4-2
size: .
J: TRBJ1-2
CDR3: CASSQGRQWAGYGYTF

V: TRBV6-7
size: .
J: TRBJ2-4
CDR3: CASSYSSTEAPARVKNIQYF

V: TRBV29-1
size: .
J: TRBJ1-1
CDR3: CSVETGCTESYF

V: TRBV6-2/TRBV6-3
size: medium-sized
J: TRBJ2-7
CDR3: CASITPRQATYEQYF

V: TRBV5-1
size: .
J: TRBJ2-7
CDR3: CASSLVERYEQYF

V: TRBV24-1
size: .
J: TRBJ2-1
CDR3: CATASRDSYFWHEQLF

V: TRBV7-9
size: many
J: TRBJ2-1
CDR3: CASSPTFGNEQFF

V: TRBV4-3
size: .
J: TRBJ2-3
CDR3: CASSHDPPRTSGNTDTQYF

V: TRBV5-6
size: .
J: TRBJ2-5
CDR3: CASSDKGRGTQYF

V: TRBV11-2
size: .
J: TRBJ2-1
CDR3: CASSSRPPWGEQF

V: TRBV2
size: .
J: TRBJ2-1
CDR3: CAGLVSSYKEQFF

V: TRBV29-1
size: few
J: TRBJ2-5
CDR3: CSIETGRGVRETQYF

V: TRBV11-2
size: few
J: TRBJ2-5
CDR3: CASSSPGSWEAQYF

V: TRBV12-3/TRBV12-4
size: .
J: TRBJ2-3
CDR3: CASSFCRSTDTWYF

V: TRBV4-1
size: .
J: TRBJ2-5
CDR3: CTSTNPREETQYF

V: TRBV11-2
size: .
J: TRBJ2-2
CDR3: CASSPDHHLNTGELFF

V: TRBV6-1
size: .
J: TRBJ2-2
CDR3: CASCETLLGGAANTGELFF

V: TRBV20-1
size: many
J: TRBJ2-1
CDR3: CSVGGYIHNEQFF

V: TRBV6-5
size: medium-sized
J: TRBJ1-1
CDR3: CASRRQGQDTEAFF

V: TRBV11-2
size: few
J: TRBJ2-2
CDR3: CASSSTRSGRSGEPFF

V: TRBV28
size: once
J: TRBJ1-2
CDR3: CVSSLSGQGSGYTF